These 22 T cell receptor beta chains were all obtained from the same sample, sequenced in a study of blood T cell repertoires in COVID-19. The assay was immunoSEQ multiplex PCR, and TCRdb's table has in-frame clones only and misses some. The sample has around 290,000 clones; about 90% are singletons. The sample comprised peripheral blood. These receptors originate from a woman between 45 and 60 years old who had recovered from COVID-19.

This chain uses TRBV19 with TRBJ1-2; D remains unclear. CDR1 LNHDA and CDR2 SQIVND come from the germline V gene (reference sequence). V lost 7 bases and J 5 bases, leaving 23 bases between the germline ends. CDR3 length: 16 residues. In DNA form, the CDR3 reads TGTGCCAGTAAAAGAGTTCCAGCGGGCTTGGGGTATGGCTACACCTTC. Protein sequence: CASKRVPAGLGYGYTF. Supplemented by reference TRBV19 and TRBJ1-2, the full variable domain reads DGGITQSPKYLFRKEGQNVTLSCEQNLNHDAMYWYRQDPGQGLRLIYYSQIVNDFQKGDIAEGYSVSREKKESFPLTVTSAQKNPTAFYLCASKRVPAGLGYGYTFGSGTRLTVV.

The gene calls are TRBV18 and TRBJ2-1; TRBD2 agrees at 10 bases. The V and J ends lost 0 bases and 8 bases, in that order; junction bases with no gene match: 7. From germline, CDR1 is KGHSH and CDR2 LQKENI. This CDR3 spans 16 amino acids. CDR3 amino acids: CASSPPRLAGADEQFF. CDR3 DNA: TGTGCCAGCTCACCACCGAGGCTAGCGGGAGCAGATGAGCAGTTCTTC.

This chain links TRBV6-1 with TRBJ1-1, with D tentatively TRBD1 (5 bases). The CDR3 covers 13 residues. Trimming left V 2 bases short and J 10 bases short, with 14 bases between. Germline V gene data show CDR1 as MNHNS and CDR2 as SASEGT. As DNA, the CDR3 is TGTGCCAGCAGTGAATTAGGGGTCAGGGTAGCTTTCTTT. Translating gives CASSELGVRVAFF.

The chain couples TRBV2 to TRBJ2-5; TRBD1 matches at 7 bases. The trim removed 1 base at V and 6 bases at J, leaving 8 bases unmatched. This CDR3 region has 15 residues. CDR1 SNHLY and CDR2 FYNNEI come from the germline V gene. CDR3 sequence reads: CASSEDQTGWKTQYF. The CDR3 nucleotides are TGTGCCAGCAGTGAAGATCAGACAGGGTGGAAGACCCAGTACTTC.

The chain links TRBV5-4 to TRBJ1-1; a weak D match, TRBD1 (6 bases). Germline V gene lookup returns CDR1 SGHNT and CDR2 YYREEE (reference sequence). The CDR3 totals 14 residues. Trimming stripped 3 bases from V and 0 bases from J, with 9 bases between. The CDR3: CASSWDNMNTEAFF. The DNA for the CDR3 is TGTGCCAGCAGCTGGGACAACATGAACACTGAAGCTTTCTTT.

The chain is built from TRBV10-3 and TRBJ1-6; the D is unclear. This CDR3 has 18 amino acids. Trimming pared 0 bases from V and 6 bases from J, leaving 18 bases between. Germline CDR1 reads ENHRY; CDR2 reads SYGVKD. The CDR3 is CAISESTFPRAGNSPLHF. The CDR3 DNA reads as TGTGCCATCAGTGAGTCGACGTTTCCGAGGGCGGGTAATTCACCCCTCCACTTT.

This clone was recorded only once. The chain has TRBV4-3 and TRBJ2-1; TRBD2 aligns across 8 bases. CDR3 length: 15 residues. Losses at the gene ends were 4 bases for V and 3 bases for J; bases not matched to a gene: 5. Germline values: CDR1 LGHNA, CDR2 YSLEER. DNA of the CDR3: TGCGCCAGCAGCCCCGGGGGGGGTGGCTACAATGAGCAGTTCTTC. This encodes CASSPGGGGYNEQFF.

The chain links TRBV27 to TRBJ2-1, with 10 bases lining up with TRBD2. V was clipped by 5 bases and J by 8 bases; unmatched bases: 6. The CDR3 runs 14 residues. CDR1 is MNHEY, CDR2 SMNVEV, per germline (reference sequence). This CDR3 is CASSPGLAIHEQFF. The CDR3, as DNA: TGTGCCAGCAGTCCGGGACTAGCGATTCATGAGCAGTTCTTC.

At least ten counts were recorded for this clone. This chain connects TRBV28 to TRBJ1-1; D uncertain. The CDR3 sequence is 10 residues long. The germline CDR1 and CDR2 sequences are MDHEN and SYDVKM. Trimming removed 6 bases at V and 11 bases at J, with 10 bases between. The CDR3 loop is CASRSRDAFF. The CDR3 DNA follows: TGTGCCAGCAGATCCCGGGATGCTTTCTTT.

The V call is TRBV6-2 or TRBV6-3, the J call TRBJ2-7; 8 nucleotides align to TRBD2. With V trimmed by 5 bases and J by 6 bases, 12 bases remained unmatched. The CDR3 length is 15 residues. Germline V gives CDR1 MNHEY, CDR2 SVGEGT. The CDR3 reads CASSTPTGGLCEQYF. The DNA for the CDR3 is TGTGCCAGCAGTACCCCAACGGGGGGGCTGTGCGAGCAGTACTTC.

Written as DNA, the CDR3 is TGTGCCAGCAGCTCAGTTAGCGGGAGTGGCACAGATACGCAGTATTTT. This encodes CASSSVSGSGTDTQYF. The rearrangement joins TRBV7-6 to TRBJ2-3, with 9 bases aligning to TRBD2. Germline-derived CDR1 and CDR2 are SGHVS and FNYEAQ. The CDR3 is 16 residues long. V lost 4 bases and J lost 1; bases outside the gene matches: 6.

The chain has TRBV19 and TRBJ2-6, with D perhaps matching TRBD2 (6 bases). V shed 9 bases and J shed 6 bases, with 15 bases lying between them. The CDR3 runs to 14 residues. Germline CDR1 and CDR2: LNHDA and SQIVND (reference sequence). CDR3 in DNA: TGTGCCAGCGCGTCGGGACTCGAGGCCAACGTCCTGACTTTC. Its protein product is CASASGLEANVLTF.

The chain has TRBV6-4 and TRBJ2-1; 14 nucleotides line up with TRBD2. Germline-derived CDR1 and CDR2 are MRHNA and SNTAGT. The CDR3 is 16 amino acids. The junction had 4 bases not matched to a gene; V was cut back by 0 bases and J by 9 bases. Here the CDR3 DNA reads TGTGCCAGCAGTGACTCCTCGACTAGCGGGAGGGGTGAGCAGTTCTTC. Translation gives CASSDSSTSGRGEQFF.

This chain uses TRBV4-3 with TRBJ1-4, with 7 bases lining up with TRBD1. V lost 3 bases to trimming and J lost 0 bases; unmatched junction nucleotides: 16. The germline V gene has CDR1 LGHNA and CDR2 YSLEER. This CDR3 region has 20 residues. CDR3 in amino acids: CASSHQPGQHTRTTNEKLFF. The CDR3 DNA reads TGCGCCAGCAGCCATCAACCGGGACAGCACACTCGTACAACTAATGAAAAACTGTTTTTT.

This sequence joins TRBV7-9 and TRBJ1-1; D call uncertain. The length of the CDR3 is 13 residues. Deletions cut 5 bases from V and 5 bases from J, with 12 bases between. Germline loops: CDR1 SEHNR, CDR2 FQNEAQ (reference sequence). CDR3 loop: CASSVDGWTEAFF. The CDR3 region has the DNA TGTGCCAGCAGCGTCGACGGGTGGACTGAAGCTTTCTTT.

J is TRBJ2-1 and V is TRBV3-1 (or the pseudogene TRBV3-2), with 10 bases fitting TRBD2. The CDR3 is made up of 15 amino acids. Germline CDR1 and CDR2: LGHDT and YNNKEL (reference sequence). V was clipped by 0 bases and J by 7 bases; unmatched bases: 3. The CDR3 protein is CASSQDSGRSNEQFF. The CDR3 region has the DNA TGTGCCAGCAGCCAAGATAGCGGGAGGAGTAATGAGCAGTTCTTC.

The CDR3: CAIRAGWNTEAFF. In DNA form, the CDR3 reads TGTGCCATCAGAGCGGGGTGGAACACTGAAGCTTTCTTT. This chain links TRBV10-3 with TRBJ1-1; D not resolved. V was pared by 6 bases and J by 1 base, with 9 bases between. The CDR3 is made up of 13 amino acids. Germline CDR1 and CDR2: ENHRY and SYGVKD.

CDR3 amino acids: CASRSPPSTGGISGANVLTF. The CDR3 DNA follows: TGTGCCAGTAGGTCTCCCCCTTCCACAGGGGGGATTTCTGGGGCCAACGTCCTGACTTTC. The chain uses TRBV19 and TRBJ2-6; 8 nucleotides align to TRBD1. With 6 bases clipped from V and 1 base from J, the junction kept 17 bases outside the gene matches. CDR1 and CDR2 from the germline V gene are LNHDA and SQIVND (reference sequence). The CDR3 is 20 amino acids. Based on the CDR3 plus reference TRBV19 and TRBJ2-6, the full variable domain is DGGITQSPKYLFRKEGQNVTLSCEQNLNHDAMYWYRQDPGQGLRLIYYSQIVNDFQKGDIAEGYSVSREKKESFPLTVTSAQKNPTAFYLCASRSPPSTGGISGANVLTFGAGSRLTVL.

This chain connects TRBV7-9 to TRBJ2-7; 7 nucleotides match TRBD2. The CDR3 covers 14 residues. Trimming removed 6 bases from V and 2 bases from J; junction bases left unmatched: 7. Per germline, CDR1 SEHNR and CDR2 FQNEAQ (reference sequence). The CDR3 sequence is CASRASSGTYEQYF. In DNA form, the CDR3 reads TGTGCCAGCAGGGCATCTAGCGGAACCTACGAGCAGTACTTC.

This clone appeared a few times. CDR3 sequence reads: CASSFYGQGNQPQHF. The CDR3 coding sequence is TGTGCCAGCAGCTTTTACGGACAGGGCAATCAGCCCCAGCATTTT. This chain uses TRBV7-9 with TRBJ1-5; TRBD1 aligns across 7 bases. The CDR3 length is 15 residues. In germline, CDR1 is SEHNR, CDR2 FQNEAQ (reference sequence). Unmatched junction bases numbered 4, after V lost 3 bases and J lost 2 bases.

The chain recombines TRBV27 with TRBJ1-6, with a tentative D call TRBD1 (6 bases). Per germline, CDR1 MNHEY and CDR2 SMNVEV (reference sequence). V dropped 5 bases and J dropped 7 bases, with 15 bases sitting between them. The length of the CDR3 is 15 residues. This CDR3 reads CASSRDTWGNSPLHF. In nucleotides, the CDR3 is TGTGCCAGCAGTAGGGACACATGGGGCAATTCACCCCTCCACTTT.

The V and J genes are TRBV6-5 and TRBJ2-7, with D possibly being TRBD2 (5 bases). The CDR3 has 14 residues. Deletions cut 4 bases from V and 2 bases from J, with 12 bases between. Germline lookup yields CDR1 MNHEY and CDR2 SVGAGI. CDR3 region: CASSSIASTYEQYF. CDR3 DNA sequence: TGTGCCAGCAGTTCCATCGCTAGCACCTACGAGCAGTACTTC.